The source of this T cell receptor beta chain is a study of T cell changes during pregnancy in multiple sclerosis (dated by TCRdb to the late 2010s). For context, the study as a whole: The study looked at changes in the T cell repertoire across pregnancy in women with multiple sclerosis.

Library construction relied on the immunoSEQ multiplex PCR assay. This is the immuneACCESS table as TCRdb keeps it, with only in-frame sequences that have V and J called. A part of the clones is gone; compared with another copy, unresolved V genes explain less than half, and the rest is unexplained. Recorded for this sample are more than 90,000 clones; about 92% of them occurred a single time. The top ten clones comprise about 2% of the sample. This clone was recorded once. The specificity of this receptor is unknown. Base quality data are lacking; no much larger clone is found one base away. Inclusive of the bounding cysteine and phenylalanine, the CDR3 is 14 residues long. Kept here is only the CDR3 DNA, which spans 42 bases and is read in frame from base 1. CDR1 and CDR2, looked up from the germline V gene, are MGHDK and SYGVNS. The junction shows trimming of 7 bases on V and 2 bases on J, and the gene matches do not reach 6 bases of it.

The chain is made from TRBV25-1 and TRBJ2-7; TRBD1 fits 9 bases in the junction. The sample was peripheral blood, taken after pregnancy. The clonotype was recovered from a female donor with multiple sclerosis, enrolled in a pregnancy study. The CDR3 protein is CASMRTGGPYEQYF. Read as DNA, the sequence is TGTGCCAGCATGAGAACAGGGGGCCCCTACGAGCAGTACTTC.